The 27 T cell receptor beta chains reported below all come from one sample, sequenced in a study of blood T cell repertoires in COVID-19. The table came from immunoSEQ multiplex PCR; TCRdb's copy has only in-frame clones and leaves some out. The sample lists about 240,000 clones; approximately 84% were seen once. The sample was peripheral blood. The receptors stem from a man aged 45 to 65 with acute or convalescent COVID-19.

This chain joins TRBV5-1 and TRBJ1-6, with D uncertain. The V end was cut by 1 base, the J end by 10 bases, with 9 bases between. Germline loops: CDR1 SGHRS, CDR2 YFSETQ. This CDR3 is 13 amino acids long. CDR3 nucleotides: TGCGCCAGCAGCTTGCCCAGTAACTCACCCCTCCACTTT. It yields the protein CASSLPSNSPLHF.

This clone was seen a few times. This chain connects TRBV4-1 to TRBJ1-6, with 7 bases that match TRBD1. V gave up 3 bases and J gave up 9 bases; unmatched junction bases: 8. This CDR3 region has 15 residues. Germline V gene data show CDR1 as MGHRA and CDR2 as YSYEKL. The chain's CDR3 is CASSHSQGGASPLHF. The DNA for the CDR3 is TGCGCCAGCAGCCATTCCCAGGGGGGTGCTTCACCCCTCCACTTT.

The chain has TRBV11-1 and TRBJ2-1, with 8 nucleotides matching TRBD2. V lost 6 bases and J lost 11; bases outside the gene matches: 6. CDR3 length equals 12 residues. The germline gives CDR1 SGHAT, CDR2 FQDESV (reference sequence). In nucleotides, the CDR3 is TGTGCCAGCAGTCTTACTAGCGGTAAGCAGTTCTTC. Translating it yields CASSLTSGKQFF.

CDR3 loop: CASSPLQETYEQYF. The CDR3 DNA reads as TGTGCCAGCAGCCCCTTACAGGAAACCTACGAGCAGTACTTC. J is TRBJ2-7 and V is TRBV14, with D possibly TRBD1 on 5 matching bases. This CDR3 is 14 amino acids long. V dropped 4 bases and J dropped 2 bases, with 12 bases sitting between them. The V gene's germline CDR1 is SGHDN and CDR2 FVKESK. The variable domain in full, completed from reference TRBV14 and TRBJ2-7, reads EAGVTQFPSHSVIEKGQTVTLRCDPISGHDNLYWYRRVMGKEIKFLLHFVKESKQDESGMPNNRFLAERTGGTYSTLKVQPAELEDSGVYFCASSPLQETYEQYFGPGTRLTVT.

V is TRBV30 and J is TRBJ2-7; no reliable D call. This CDR3 has 11 residues. Trimming took off 2 bases at V and 4 bases at J, with 6 bases between the two ends. Germline V gives CDR1 GTSNPN, CDR2 SVGIG (reference sequence). The CDR3 is CAWSLRYEQYF. The CDR3 DNA is TGTGCCTGGAGTTTGAGATACGAGCAGTACTTC.

V and J are TRBV29-1 and TRBJ2-3; D perhaps matches TRBD2 (5 bases). Germline CDR1 SQVTM, CDR2 ANQGSEA. The CDR3 contains 12 residues. V lost 5 bases and J lost 2, with 8 bases in between. CDR3 nucleotides: TGCAGCGTTAGAGACTACACAGATACGCAGTATTTT. It translates to CSVRDYTDTQYF.

The chain employs TRBV30 and TRBJ1-2; D gene uncertain. The V end lost 3 bases, the J end lost 4 bases, and 18 bases lay between the germline ends. The CDR3 totals 15 residues. Germline V gives CDR1 GTSNPN, CDR2 SVGIG (reference sequence). CDR3 in DNA: TGTGCCTGGAGAAGGGAGGGCACCAGAATCTATGGCTACACCTTC. This translates into CAWRREGTRIYGYTF.

This clone was observed a single time. CDR3 loop: CASSQETSGRAVRTDTQYF. The CDR3, as DNA: TGCGCCAGCAGCCAGGAAACTAGCGGGAGGGCCGTTCGCACAGATACGCAGTATTTT. The chain carries TRBV4-1 and TRBJ2-3; 13 bases fit TRBD2. This CDR3 spans 19 amino acids. CDR1 is MGHRA, CDR2 YSYEKL, per germline. The V and J ends lost 3 bases and 1 base, in that order; junction bases with no gene match: 10.

The CDR3 DNA sequence: TGTGCCAGCAGCTGGCTAGAGGCGGGGAGCAAAAACATTCAGTACTTC. It specifies CASSWLEAGSKNIQYF. The gene calls are TRBV5-6 and TRBJ2-4; maybe TRBD2 (6 bases). V was clipped by 3 bases and J by 3 bases, with 16 bases between them. Per germline, CDR1 SGHDT and CDR2 YYEEEE. The CDR3 covers 16 residues.

The gene calls are TRBV9 and TRBJ2-3; weak D call: TRBD1 (6 bases). V lost 6 bases and J lost 4, with 6 bases in between. Germline lookup yields CDR1 SGDLS and CDR2 YYNGEE. There are 11 residues in the CDR3. CDR3 nucleotide sequence: TGTGCCAGCACAGGGGCAGATACGCAGTATTTT. Amino acids: CASTGADTQYF.

The rearrangement joins TRBV2 to TRBJ2-3; 13 bases map to TRBD2. The CDR3 length is 18 residues. CDR1 and CDR2 (germline): SNHLY, FYNNEI. The trim removed 7 bases at V and 0 bases at J, leaving 10 bases unmatched. The CDR3: CASIRGTSGNPSTDTQYF. As DNA, the CDR3 is TGTGCCAGCATTAGGGGGACTAGCGGGAACCCTAGCACAGATACGCAGTATTTT.

This rearrangement joins TRBV19 to TRBJ2-5; 7 bases map to TRBD2. Germline V gene sequence: CDR1 LNHDA, CDR2 SQIVND (reference sequence). The CDR3 covers 15 residues. V gave up 3 bases and J gave up 5 bases; unmatched junction bases: 9. CDR3 region: CASSMRAGSYETQYF. The CDR3 region has the DNA TGTGCCAGTAGTATGCGAGCGGGGAGTTATGAGACCCAGTACTTC.

The V call is TRBV5-4, the J call TRBJ1-1, with 7 bases identical to TRBD1. CDR3 size: 14 residues. The trim removed 4 bases at V and 4 bases at J, leaving 7 bases unmatched. The germline CDR1 and CDR2 sequences are SGHNT and YYREEE (reference sequence). CDR3 in DNA: TGTGCCAGCAGCCCGACAGGGACGTTCACTGAAGCTTTCTTT. Protein: CASSPTGTFTEAFF. Variable domain in full (rest from reference TRBV5-4 and TRBJ1-1): ETGVTQSPTHLIKTRGQQVTLRCSSQSGHNTVSWYQQALGQGPQFIFQYYREEENGRGNFPPRFSGLQFPNYSSELNVNALELDDSALYLCASSPTGTFTEAFFGQGTRLTVV.

The chain joins TRBV7-2 to TRBJ2-1, with 12 bases matching TRBD2. V dropped 2 bases and J dropped 4; count of bases not matched to a gene: 3. The CDR3 has 16 residues. In germline, CDR1 is SGHTA, CDR2 FQGNSA. The CDR3 DNA sequence: TGTGCCAGCAGCTTAAGGACTAGCGGGGAGTACAATGAGCAGTTCTTC. Its translation: CASSLRTSGEYNEQFF.

The chain joins TRBV15 to TRBJ1-2; 7 bases are shared with TRBD1. The J segment lost 4 bases and the V segment lost 0 bases, leaving 2 bases of the junction unmatched. The CDR3 spans 14 residues. CDR1 and CDR2 from the germline V gene are LNHNV and YYDKDF (reference sequence). CDR3 nucleotides: TGTGCCACCAGCAGAGAGGACAGGATCTATGGCTACACCTTC. It specifies CATSREDRIYGYTF.

The chain links TRBV6-1 to TRBJ2-6, with 9 bases that match TRBD1. CDR3 length: 19 residues. The trim removed 0 bases at V and 2 bases at J, leaving 8 bases unmatched. The germline V gene encodes CDR1 MNHNS and CDR2 SASEGT. Written as DNA, the CDR3 is TGTGCCAGCAGTGAAGCAAGGACAGGGGCTGGAACTGGGGCCAACGTCCTGACTTTC. This translates into CASSEARTGAGTGANVLTF.

This clone was counted a few times. The rearrangement uses TRBV7-3 and TRBJ2-3; D uncertain. The CDR3 extends over 14 amino acids. The V end lost 4 bases, the J end lost 2 bases, and 10 bases lay between the germline ends. Germline assignment: CDR1 SGHTA and CDR2 FQGTGA. In DNA form, the CDR3 reads TGTGCCAGCAGCTCCCCCTCCCTCACAGATACGCAGTATTTT. Protein product: CASSSPSLTDTQYF.

V gene TRBV28 combines with J gene TRBJ2-4; TRBD2 might be the D (6 bases). CDR1 MDHEN and CDR2 SYDVKM come from the germline V gene. The germline V and J ends were trimmed by 8 bases and 12 bases, with 14 bases remaining between them. The CDR3 runs to 11 residues. CDR3 nucleotide sequence: TGTGCCAGCTCTTCTGGGGAGGCTCAGTACTTC. It encodes CASSSGEAQYF.

The genes are TRBV14 and TRBJ1-2, with D possibly TRBD1 on 6 matching bases. Germline V lookup: CDR1 SGHDN, CDR2 FVKESK. The CDR3 consists of 18 residues. Trimming removed 0 bases from V and 4 bases from J, with 21 bases in between. CDR3: CASSQDKQWGGRSYGYTF. The CDR3 region has the DNA TGTGCCAGCAGCCAAGATAAGCAATGGGGGGGGCGCTCCTATGGCTACACCTTC.

The J gene is TRBJ2-1, the V gene TRBV5-1; 7 bases align to TRBD2. The CDR3 is 16 amino acids. V was pared by 4 bases and J by 5 bases, with 12 bases of the junction left unmatched. The germline V gene encodes CDR1 SGHRS and CDR2 YFSETQ. DNA of the CDR3: TGCGCCAGCAGCACGCGATCTAGCGGACCAAACAATGAGCAGTTCTTC. Protein sequence: CASSTRSSGPNNEQFF.

This chain uses TRBV11-3 with TRBJ2-7; TRBD2 might be the D (6 bases). CDR3 length: 13 residues. The germline gives CDR1 SGHNT, CDR2 YENEEA. V dropped 2 bases and J dropped 9 bases, with 14 bases sitting between them. The DNA for the CDR3 is TGTGCCAGCAGCTTACAACAGTCCGGGGGGCAGTACTTC. Residues: CASSLQQSGGQYF. Looking up the rest from reference TRBV11-3 and TRBJ2-7 gives the full variable domain: EAGVVQSPRYKIIEKKQPVAFWCNPISGHNTLYWYLQNLGQGPELLIRYENEEAVDDSQLPKDRFSAERLKGVDSTLKIQPAELGDSAVYLCASSLQQSGGQYFGPGTRLTVT.

J is TRBJ1-2 and V is TRBV7-9; a weak D match, TRBD1 (6 bases). Germline CDR1 is SEHNR and CDR2 is FQNEAQ (reference sequence). Trimming took off 7 bases at V and 7 bases at J, with 22 bases between the two ends. The CDR3 runs to 15 residues. Here the CDR3 DNA reads TGTGCCAGCACCCTATGGGGGGCCGGCGGGGGTGGCTACACCTTC. Its protein product is CASTLWGAGGGGYTF.

The chain recombines TRBV5-6 with TRBJ1-5; 8 positions agree with TRBD1. V was pared by 3 bases and J by 1 base, with 6 bases of the junction left unmatched. In germline, CDR1 is SGHDT, CDR2 YYEEEE. The CDR3 length is 16 residues. The CDR3 is CASSYRDRWSNQPQHF. In nucleotides, the CDR3 is TGTGCCAGCAGCTACCGGGACAGGTGGAGCAATCAGCCCCAGCATTTT. The full variable domain, its missing parts supplied by reference TRBV5-6 and TRBJ1-5, is DAGVTQSPTHLIKTRGQQVTLRCSPKSGHDTVSWYQQALGQGPQFIFQYYEEEERQRGNFPDRFSGHQFPNYSSELNVNALLLGDSALYLCASSYRDRWSNQPQHFGDGTRLSIL.

The chain employs TRBV19 and TRBJ2-7, with D maybe TRBD1 (7 bases). Germline values: CDR1 LNHDA, CDR2 SQIVND (reference sequence). The CDR3 extends over 13 amino acids. The ends were cut back, 3 bases at V and 6 bases at J, with 12 bases in the middle. As DNA, the CDR3 is TGTGCCAGTAGTATTGGGCAGGGGGGCGAGCAGTACTTC. Its protein product is CASSIGQGGEQYF.

This clone was observed a handful of times. The chain employs TRBV21-1 and TRBJ1-3; the listed D gene, TRBD1, was not tested against the DNA. TRBV21-1 represents a pseudogene. The CDR3 runs 17 residues. The CDR3 region has the DNA TGTGCCAGCAGCAAAGTGGGGACAAAAATCTCTGGAAACACCATATATTTT. Amino acid sequence: CASSKVGTKISGNTIYF.

The chain employs TRBV11-3 and TRBJ1-2; no firm D call. The CDR3 is made up of 14 amino acids. V was shortened by 2 bases and J by 2 bases, with 9 bases between the two germline ends. The germline CDR1 and CDR2 sequences are SGHNT and YENEEA. The CDR3 reads CASSLYSGNYGYTF. CDR3 bases: TGTGCCAGCAGCTTATACAGCGGGAACTATGGCTACACCTTC.

The genes are TRBV11-2 and TRBJ2-7, with D tentatively TRBD1 (6 bases). This CDR3 is 13 amino acids long. Per germline, CDR1 SGHAT and CDR2 FQNNGV. Trimming pared 1 base from V and 4 bases from J, leaving 8 bases between. The CDR3 region is CASSLGTAYEQYF. Written as DNA, the CDR3 is TGTGCCAGCAGCTTAGGGACAGCTTACGAGCAGTACTTC. The full variable domain, its missing parts supplied by reference TRBV11-2 and TRBJ2-7, is EAGVAQSPRYKIIEKRQSVAFWCNPISGHATLYWYQQILGQGPKLLIQFQNNGVVDDSQLPKDRFSAERLKGVDSTLKIQPAKLEDSAVYLCASSLGTAYEQYFGPGTRLTVT.